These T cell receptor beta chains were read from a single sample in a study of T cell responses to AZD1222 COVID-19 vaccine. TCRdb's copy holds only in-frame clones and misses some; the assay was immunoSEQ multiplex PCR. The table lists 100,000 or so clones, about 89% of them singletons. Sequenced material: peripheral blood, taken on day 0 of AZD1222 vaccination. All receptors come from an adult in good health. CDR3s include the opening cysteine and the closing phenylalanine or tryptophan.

cdr3_aa: CASSIVAAANYGYTF; v_call: TRBV19; j_call: TRBJ1-2
cdr3_aa: CASSTGTSYEQYF; v_call: TRBV19; j_call: TRBJ2-7
cdr3_aa: CASSTTQESNTEAFF; v_call: TRBV18; j_call: TRBJ1-1
cdr3_aa: CASSGSSTGELFF; v_call: TRBV5-1; j_call: TRBJ2-2
cdr3_aa: CASSLFTDNPQHF; v_call: TRBV5-5; j_call: TRBJ1-5
cdr3_aa: CASSSGQGANEKLFF; v_call: TRBV28; j_call: TRBJ1-4
cdr3_aa: CASSLPGWVSGRNEQFF; v_call: TRBV28; j_call: TRBJ2-1
cdr3_aa: CASSFRVGTEAFF; v_call: TRBV6-5; j_call: TRBJ1-1
cdr3_aa: CASSSGTDYGYTF; v_call: TRBV12-3/TRBV12-4; j_call: TRBJ1-2
cdr3_aa: CASRGGQGAWYGYTF; v_call: TRBV2; j_call: TRBJ1-2
cdr3_aa: CASSILWENNQPQHF; v_call: TRBV19; j_call: TRBJ1-5
cdr3_aa: CASRGTGGVWQPQHF; v_call: TRBV19; j_call: TRBJ1-5
cdr3_aa: CASSPWTSQETQYF; v_call: TRBV11-3; j_call: -
cdr3_aa: CASSLRSQETQYF; v_call: TRBV5-1; j_call: TRBJ2-5
cdr3_aa: CAWTPGTGNSNQPQHF; v_call: TRBV30; j_call: TRBJ1-5
cdr3_aa: CASSGLDVAYEQYF; v_call: TRBV2; j_call: TRBJ2-7
cdr3_aa: CASSSPTSGRYNEQFF; v_call: TRBV28; j_call: TRBJ2-1
cdr3_aa: CASSRQNHETQYF; v_call: TRBV6-5; j_call: TRBJ2-5